This T cell receptor beta chain was identified in a study of beta chain features in type 1 diabetes. Broader study findings: In every one of the four CD4+ subsets, TCRB CDR3s were moderately but significantly shorter in Type 1 diabetes patients.

Only one heparinised blood draw was taken per donor, and its volume averaged around 120 mL. Sorted CD4+ subsets: naive, central memory, regulatory, stem cell-like memory (CD45RO/CCR7/CD25/CD127/CD95/CD27 panel). Sequenced material consisted of expressed TCRB transcripts (all of the isolated RNA was reverse transcribed). The average for stem cell-like memory T cell samples was about 1.01 million reads. Clones were read by immunoSEQ multiplex PCR, and TCRdb kept only the in-frame ones, dropping some. The sample consists of more than 20,000 clones, 49% of them appearing once. The CDR3 sequence is 16 residues long. The germline CDR1 and CDR2 sequences are SGHDT and YYEEEE. The V and J ends lost 10 bases and 1 base, in that order; junction bases with no gene match: 11. This clone has a single count. What it binds is not known.

The source is a man aged 25-45 years with type 1 diabetes. The V and J genes are TRBV5-6 and TRBJ2-6, with 7 bases identical to TRBD1. The sequenced sample consisted of stem cell memory CD4+ T cells from blood. The CDR3 DNA reads as TGTGCCGGAGGAGACAGGGATACTTCTGGGGCCAACGTCCTGACTTTC. Translation gives CAGGDRDTSGANVLTF.